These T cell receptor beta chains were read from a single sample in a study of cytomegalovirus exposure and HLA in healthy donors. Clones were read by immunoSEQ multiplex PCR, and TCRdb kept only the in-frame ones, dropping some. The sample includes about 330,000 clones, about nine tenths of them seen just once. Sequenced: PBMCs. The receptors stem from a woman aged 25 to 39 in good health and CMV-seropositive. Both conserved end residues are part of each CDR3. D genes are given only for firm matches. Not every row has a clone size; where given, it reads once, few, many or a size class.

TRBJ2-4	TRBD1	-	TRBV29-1	TGCAGCGTTAAGACAGGGACCAAAAACATTCAGTACTTC	CSVKTGTKNIQYF
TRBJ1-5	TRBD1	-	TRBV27	TGTGCCAGCAGAGACAGGGGGCTCTATAGCAATCAGCCCCAGCATTTT	CASRDRGLYSNQPQHF
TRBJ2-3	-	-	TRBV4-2	TGTGCCAGCAGCCTGACTAGCACAGATACGCAGTATTTT	CASSLTSTDTQYF
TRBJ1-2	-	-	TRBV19	TGTGCCAGTAGTGTAACAGCGAGTTCTAACTATGGCTACACCTTC	CASSVTASSNYGYTF
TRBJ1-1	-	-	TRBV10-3	TGTGCCATCAGGGGTTCGAGCACTGAAGCTTTCTTT	CAIRGSSTEAFF
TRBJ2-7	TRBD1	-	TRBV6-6	TGTGCCAGCAGGCCGCCCAGGGGGCAACCTCCTTACGAGCAGTACTTC	CASRPPRGQPPYEQYF
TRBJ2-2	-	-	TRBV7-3	TGTGCCAGCAGCTTAGGCCTGAACACCGGGGAGCTGTTTTTT	CASSLGLNTGELFF
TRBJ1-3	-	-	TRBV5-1	TGCGCCAGCAGCCTAGAGGGCTCTGGAAACACCATATATTTT	CASSLEGSGNTIYF
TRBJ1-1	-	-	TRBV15	TGTGCCACCAGCATGGGGGGCATGAACACTGAAGCTTTCTTT	CATSMGGMNTEAFF
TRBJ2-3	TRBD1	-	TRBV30	TGTGCCTGGAGTGGAGGGACAGGGGGTACAGATACGCAGTATTTT	CAWSGGTGGTDTQYF
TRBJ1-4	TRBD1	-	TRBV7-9	TGTGCCAGCAGCTTGCCTAACCACCGGGACAGTAATGAAAAACTGTTTTTT	CASSLPNHRDSNEKLFF
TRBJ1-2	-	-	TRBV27	TGTGCCAGCAGTCCTCTTCAGGGGAGGAGTGGCTACACCTTC	CASSPLQGRSGYTF
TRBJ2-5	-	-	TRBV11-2	TGTGCCAGCAGCTTAGTACCCCGCCCAGGGCAAGAGACCCAGTACTTC	CASSLVPRPGQETQYF
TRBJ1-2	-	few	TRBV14	TGTGCCAGCAGCCAGGTTTTGGGGAACTATGGCTACACCTTC	CASSQVLGNYGYTF
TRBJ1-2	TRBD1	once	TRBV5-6	TGTGCCAGCAAACATGGGGACTTCGGAGGGGGCAACTATGGCTACACCTTC	CASKHGDFGGGNYGYTF
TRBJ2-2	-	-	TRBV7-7	TGTGCCAGCAGCCGTAACAGGAACACCGGGGAGCTGTTTTTT	CASSRNRNTGELFF
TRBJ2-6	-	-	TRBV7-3	TGTGCCAGCAGCTTAACGAAGACAGATTCTGGGGCCAACGTCCTGACTTTC	CASSLTKTDSGANVLTF
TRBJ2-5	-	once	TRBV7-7	TGTGCCAGCAGCAATGTACTAACCGAGACCCAGTACTTC	CASSNVLTETQYF
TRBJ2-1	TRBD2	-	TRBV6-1	TGTGCCAGCAATATAGCGGGAGGGCCCCATGAGCAGTTCTTC	CASNIAGGPHEQFF
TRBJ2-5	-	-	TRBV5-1	TGCGCCAGCAGCTTGGGACTCCCCCAAGAGACCCAGTACTTC	CASSLGLPQETQYF
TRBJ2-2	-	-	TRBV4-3	TGCGCCAGCAGCCAAGATCTACAGGGTGCGAACACCGGGGAGCTGTTTTTT	CASSQDLQGANTGELFF
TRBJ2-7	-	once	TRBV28	TGTGCCAGCAGTCAGCGTTACGAGCAGTACTTC	CASSQRYEQYF
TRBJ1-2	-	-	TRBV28	TGTGCGACGGGGACGAATAACTATGGCTACACCTTC	CATGTNNYGYTF
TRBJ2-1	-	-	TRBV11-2	TGTGCCAGCAGCTATATGGCCGCGTACAATGAGCAGTTCTTC	CASSYMAAYNEQFF
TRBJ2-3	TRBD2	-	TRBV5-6	TGTGCCAGCAGGGGACTAGCGGGAGGGCCGGATACGCAGTATTTT	CASRGLAGGPDTQYF
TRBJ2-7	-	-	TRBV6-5	TGTGCCAGCAGTTACTCGTGGGACAACGAGCAGTACTTC	CASSYSWDNEQYF
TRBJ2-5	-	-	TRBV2	TGTGCCAGCAGCCCTAGCGTCGGGACCCAGTACTTC	CASSPSVGTQYF
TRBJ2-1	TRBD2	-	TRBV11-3	TGTGCCAGCAGCAGCCCAGCTCTAGCGGGAGGGCCAGAGGAGCAGTTCTTC	CASSSPALAGGPEEQFF
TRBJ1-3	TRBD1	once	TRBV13	TGTGCCAGCAGCGGGGACAGGGGGAGCTCTGGAAACACCATATATTTT	CASSGDRGSSGNTIYF
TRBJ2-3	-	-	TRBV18	TGTGCCAGCTCACCAGGGCCCCTCACAGATACGCAGTATTTT	CASSPGPLTDTQYF
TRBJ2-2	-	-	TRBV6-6	TGTGCCAGCAGTTACGTGTCGGATTACACCGGGGAGCTGTTTTTT	CASSYVSDYTGELFF
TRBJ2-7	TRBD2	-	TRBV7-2	TGTGCCAGCAGCCGCCTAGCGGGAGCCTCTGCTTACGAGCAGTACTTC	CASSRLAGASAYEQYF
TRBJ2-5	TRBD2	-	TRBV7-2	TGTGCCAGCAGCACAGGGGGGACTAGCGGGGTCAGAGGTGGGACCCAGTACTTC	CASSTGGTSGVRGGTQYF
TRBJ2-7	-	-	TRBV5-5	TGTGCCAGCAGCTTGTGGCAGAGCTCCTACGAGCAGTACTTC	CASSLWQSSYEQYF
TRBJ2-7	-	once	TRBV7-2	TGTGCCAGCAGCCCAACTCCCCAGTCCGAGCAGTACTTC	CASSPTPQSEQYF
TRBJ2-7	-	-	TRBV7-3	TGTGCCAGCAGCTTAGGTGAAGGATACGAGCAGTACTTC	CASSLGEGYEQYF
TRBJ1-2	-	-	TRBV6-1	TGTGCCAGCAGGAGCCGGGGGCAGGCTGGCTACACCTTC	CASRSRGQAGYTF
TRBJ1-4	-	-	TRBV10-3	TGTGCCATCAGTGAGAAGGGGGCTAATGAAAAACTGTTTTTT	CAISEKGANEKLFF
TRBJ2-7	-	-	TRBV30	TGTGCCTGGAGGGATGGGTACGAGCAGTACTTC	CAWRDGYEQYF
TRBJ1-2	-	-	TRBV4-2	TGTGCCAGCAGCCAAGATACCACCCTGGGAGGCTACACCTTC	CASSQDTTLGGYTF
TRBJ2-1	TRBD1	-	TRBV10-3	TGTGCCATTTCGGACAGGGTGGTATACAATGAGCAGTTCTTC	CAISDRVVYNEQFF
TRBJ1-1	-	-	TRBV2	TGTGCCAGCAGTGTTCCTCAGATGAACACTGAAGCTTTCTTT	CASSVPQMNTEAFF
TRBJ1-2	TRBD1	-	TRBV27	TGTGCCAGCAGTTTAGGCACAGGGGGCGTCTATGGCTACACCTTC	CASSLGTGGVYGYTF
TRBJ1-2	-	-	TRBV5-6	TGTGCCAGCAGCTTGCGTGGGGGCGGGGCCGTAAGTGGCTATGGCTACACCTTC	CASSLRGGGAVSGYGYTF
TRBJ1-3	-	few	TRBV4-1	TGCGCCAGCAGCCAAGATCCCGGGTTCTCTGGAAACACCATATATTTT	CASSQDPGFSGNTIYF
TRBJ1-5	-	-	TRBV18	TGTGCCAGCTCACCAGGCAGATATCAGCCCCAGCATTTT	CASSPGRYQPQHF
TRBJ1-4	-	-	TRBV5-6	TGTGCCAGCAGTTCCTTGAGGGCGGCGGACGAAAAACTGTTTTTT	CASSSLRAADEKLFF
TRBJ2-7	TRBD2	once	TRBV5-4	TGTGCCAGCAGCTCACCGGGACTAGGGTCCTACGAGCAGTACTTC	CASSSPGLGSYEQYF
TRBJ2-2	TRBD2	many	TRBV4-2	TGTGCCAGCAGCCAAGCGGGAGGGCCTCGCACCGGGGAGCTGTTTTTT	CASSQAGGPRTGELFF
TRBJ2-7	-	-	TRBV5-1	TGCGCCAGCAGCTTAGGTGTGTCTTGGTTTGAGCAGTACTTC	CASSLGVSWFEQYF
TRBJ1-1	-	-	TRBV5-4	TGTGCCAGCAGCGGTGTGCGGGGGAACACTGAAGCTTTCTTT	CASSGVRGNTEAFF
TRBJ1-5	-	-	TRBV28	TGTGCCAGCACCCCGGGGCTTAATCAGCCCCAGCATTTT	CASTPGLNQPQHF
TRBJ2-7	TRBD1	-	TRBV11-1	TGTGCCAGCAGTCTCCTGGACAGGGGGGGTTCCTACGAGCAGTACTTC	CASSLLDRGGSYEQYF
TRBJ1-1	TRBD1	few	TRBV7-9	TGTGCCAGCAGCTTAGGGGGGACAGCCAACACTGAAGCTTTCTTT	CASSLGGTANTEAFF
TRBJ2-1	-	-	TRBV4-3	TGCGCCAGCAGCCAAGACTACACCTACAATGAGCAGTTCTTC	CASSQDYTYNEQFF
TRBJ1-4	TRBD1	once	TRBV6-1	TGTGCCAGCAGCGAAGCAACAGGGGCGGTGCGTGAAAAACTGTTTTTT	CASSEATGAVREKLFF
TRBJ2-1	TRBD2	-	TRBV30	TGTGCCTGGAGTGTAATCGTGGGACTAGCGGGGCCCAGGGAGCAGTTCTTC	CAWSVIVGLAGPREQFF
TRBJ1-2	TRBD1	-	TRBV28	TGTGCCAGCAGTTGGCGAGGGGGCGCGGGTGGCTACACCTTC	CASSWRGGAGGYTF
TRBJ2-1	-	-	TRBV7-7	TGTGCCAGCAGCTTGGGGCTGAACAATGAGCAGTTCTTC	CASSLGLNNEQFF